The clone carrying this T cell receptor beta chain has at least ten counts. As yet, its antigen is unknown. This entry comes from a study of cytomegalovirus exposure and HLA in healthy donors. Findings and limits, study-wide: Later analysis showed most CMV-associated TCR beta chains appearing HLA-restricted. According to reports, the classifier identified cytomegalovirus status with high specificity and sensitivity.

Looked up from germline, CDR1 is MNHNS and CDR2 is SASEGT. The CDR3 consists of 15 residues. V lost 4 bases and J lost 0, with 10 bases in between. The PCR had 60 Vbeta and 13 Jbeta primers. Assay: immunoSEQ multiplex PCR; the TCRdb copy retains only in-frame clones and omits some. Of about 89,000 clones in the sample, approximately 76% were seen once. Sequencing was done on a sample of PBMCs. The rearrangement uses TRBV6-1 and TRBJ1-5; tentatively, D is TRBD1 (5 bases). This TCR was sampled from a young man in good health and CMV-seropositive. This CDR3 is CASSAQGGSNQPQHF. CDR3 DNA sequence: TGTGCCAGCAGTGCCCAGGGAGGTAGCAATCAGCCCCAGCATTTT.